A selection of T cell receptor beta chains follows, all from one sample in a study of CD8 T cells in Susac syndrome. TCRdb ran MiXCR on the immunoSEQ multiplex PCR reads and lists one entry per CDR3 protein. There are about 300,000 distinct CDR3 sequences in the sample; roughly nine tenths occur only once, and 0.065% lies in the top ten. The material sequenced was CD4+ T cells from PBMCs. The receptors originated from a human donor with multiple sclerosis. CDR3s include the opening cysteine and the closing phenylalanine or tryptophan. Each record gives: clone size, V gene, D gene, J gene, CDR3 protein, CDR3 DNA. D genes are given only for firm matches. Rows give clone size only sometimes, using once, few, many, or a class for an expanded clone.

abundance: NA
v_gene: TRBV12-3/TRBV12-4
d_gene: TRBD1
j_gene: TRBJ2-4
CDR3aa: CASSPRGQGVAKNIQYF
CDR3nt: TGTGCCAGCAGTCCCCGGGGACAGGGGGTGGCCAAAAACATTCAGTACTTC

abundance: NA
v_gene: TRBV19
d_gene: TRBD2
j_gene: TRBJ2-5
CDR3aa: CASSIGLVETQYF
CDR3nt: TGTGCCAGTAGTATCGGACTAGTGGAGACCCAGTACTTC

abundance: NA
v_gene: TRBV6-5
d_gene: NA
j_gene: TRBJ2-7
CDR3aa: CASSSRTVPYEQYF
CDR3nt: TGTGCCAGCAGTTCTAGGACGGTGCCCTACGAGCAGTACTTC

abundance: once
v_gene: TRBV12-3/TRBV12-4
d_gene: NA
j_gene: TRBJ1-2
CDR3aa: CASRGLSVYGYTF
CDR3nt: TGTGCCAGCAGAGGACTGTCTGTCTATGGCTACACCTTC

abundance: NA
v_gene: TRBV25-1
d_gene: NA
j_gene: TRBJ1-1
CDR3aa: CASSERGKGTEAFF
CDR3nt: TGTGCCAGCAGTGAACGAGGGAAAGGGACTGAAGCTTTCTTT

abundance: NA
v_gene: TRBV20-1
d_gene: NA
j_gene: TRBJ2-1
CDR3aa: CSARTSPRHEQFF
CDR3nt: TGCAGTGCTAGGACTAGTCCGAGGCATGAGCAGTTCTTC

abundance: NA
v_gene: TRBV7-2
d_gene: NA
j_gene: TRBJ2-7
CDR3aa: CASSFTGWTFEQYF
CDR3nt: TGTGCCAGCAGCTTTACAGGGTGGACATTCGAGCAGTACTTC

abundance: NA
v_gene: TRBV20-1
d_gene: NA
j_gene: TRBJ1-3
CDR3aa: CSASQGTGNTIYF
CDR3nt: TGCAGTGCTAGTCAGGGTACGGGAAACACCATATATTTT

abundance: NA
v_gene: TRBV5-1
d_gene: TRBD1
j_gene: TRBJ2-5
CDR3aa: CASSLPRQGGSETQYF
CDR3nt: TGCGCCAGCAGCTTACCTCGACAGGGGGGGAGCGAGACCCAGTACTTC

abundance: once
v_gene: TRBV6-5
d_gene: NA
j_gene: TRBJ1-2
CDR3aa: CASRREKGYGYTF
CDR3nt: TGTGCCAGCAGACGGGAAAAGGGTTATGGCTACACCTTC

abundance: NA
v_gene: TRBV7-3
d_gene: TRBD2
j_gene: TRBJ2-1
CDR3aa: CASSSNPSGAQFF
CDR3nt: TGTGCCAGCAGCTCAAACCCTAGCGGGGCACAGTTCTTC

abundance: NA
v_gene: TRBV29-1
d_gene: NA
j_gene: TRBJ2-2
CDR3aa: CSVARAGELFF
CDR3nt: TGCAGCGTTGCGAGGGCCGGGGAGCTGTTTTTT

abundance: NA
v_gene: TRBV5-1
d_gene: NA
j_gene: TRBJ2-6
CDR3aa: CASSLSGRSSSGANVLTF
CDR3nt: TGCGCCAGCAGCTTGTCCGGGCGTAGTTCCTCTGGGGCCAACGTCCTGACTTTC

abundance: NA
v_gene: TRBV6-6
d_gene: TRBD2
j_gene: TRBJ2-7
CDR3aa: CASSYSTGGYEQYF
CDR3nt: TGTGCCAGCAGTTACTCGACGGGGGGTTACGAGCAGTACTTC

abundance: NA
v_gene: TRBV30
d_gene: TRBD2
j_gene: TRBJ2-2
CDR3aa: CALGGPAGGRGELFF
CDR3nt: TGTGCCCTCGGAGGGCCAGCGGGGGGGAGAGGGGAGCTGTTTTTT

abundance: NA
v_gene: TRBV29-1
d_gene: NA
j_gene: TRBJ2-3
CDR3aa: CSVDRGGLWTDTQYF
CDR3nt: TGCAGCGTTGATCGTGGGGGTCTATGGACAGATACGCAGTATTTT

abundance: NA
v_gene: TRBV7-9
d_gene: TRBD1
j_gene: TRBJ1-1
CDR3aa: CASSFVGGQGVPLTAEAFF
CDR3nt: TGTGCCAGCAGCTTCGTAGGGGGACAGGGGGTTCCCCTAACCGCTGAAGCTTTCTTT

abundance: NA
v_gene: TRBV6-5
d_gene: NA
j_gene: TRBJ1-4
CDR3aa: CASSYSRSSKGLFF
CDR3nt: TGTGCCAGCAGTTACTCGAGATCCTCTAAGGGACTGTTTTTT

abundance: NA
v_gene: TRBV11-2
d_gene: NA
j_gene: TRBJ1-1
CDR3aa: CASSPSWQGMAFF
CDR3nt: TGTGCCAGCAGCCCCTCGTGGCAGGGGATGGCTTTCTTT

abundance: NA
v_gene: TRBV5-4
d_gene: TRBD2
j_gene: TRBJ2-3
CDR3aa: CASSLGPGGRGPHF
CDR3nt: TGTGCCAGCAGCTTGGGACCCGGCGGGAGGGGACCCCATTTT

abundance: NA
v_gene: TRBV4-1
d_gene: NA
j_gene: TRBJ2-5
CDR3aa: CASSQGTTTETQYF
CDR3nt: TGCGCCAGCAGCCAAGGGACCACGACCGAGACCCAGTACTTC

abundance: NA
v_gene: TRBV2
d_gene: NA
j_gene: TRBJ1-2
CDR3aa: CASREGTHLYGYTF
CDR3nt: TGTGCCAGCAGGGAGGGTACCCACCTCTATGGCTACACCTTC

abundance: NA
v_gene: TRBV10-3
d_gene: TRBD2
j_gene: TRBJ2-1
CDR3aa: CAISEGGTSGTLNEQFF
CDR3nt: TGTGCCATCAGTGAGGGGGGGACTAGCGGGACCTTAAATGAGCAGTTCTTC

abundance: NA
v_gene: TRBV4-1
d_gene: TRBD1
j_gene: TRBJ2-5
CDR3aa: CASSLFLGRQGVETQYF
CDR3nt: TGCGCCAGCAGCCTCTTTCTGGGACGACAGGGGGTGGAGACCCAGTACTTC

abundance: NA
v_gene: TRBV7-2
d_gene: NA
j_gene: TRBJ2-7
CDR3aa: CASSLTVLPNEQYF
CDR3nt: TGTGCCAGCAGCTTGACGGTTCTCCCCAACGAGCAGTACTTC

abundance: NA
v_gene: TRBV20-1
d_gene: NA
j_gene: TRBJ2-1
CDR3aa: CSARAPGLLDNEQFF
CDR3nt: TGCAGTGCTAGAGCCCCGGGCCTCTTGGACAATGAGCAGTTCTTC

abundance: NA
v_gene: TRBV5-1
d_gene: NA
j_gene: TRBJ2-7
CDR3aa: CASSWGAAVYEQYF
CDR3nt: TGCGCCAGCAGCTGGGGAGCTGCGGTCTACGAGCAGTACTTC

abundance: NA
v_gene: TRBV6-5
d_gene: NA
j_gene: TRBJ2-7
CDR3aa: CASRSGQSRYEQYF
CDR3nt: TGTGCCAGCAGATCAGGGCAGAGCCGCTACGAGCAGTACTTC

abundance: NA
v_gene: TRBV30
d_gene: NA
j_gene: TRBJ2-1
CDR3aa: CAWSSWGSGYNEQFF
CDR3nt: TGTGCCTGGAGTTCCTGGGGATCGGGCTACAATGAGCAGTTCTTC

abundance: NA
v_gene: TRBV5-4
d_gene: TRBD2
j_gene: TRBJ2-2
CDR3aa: CASSRDPSGRTGELFF
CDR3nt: TGTGCCAGCAGCCGTGACCCTAGCGGGAGAACCGGGGAGCTGTTTTTT

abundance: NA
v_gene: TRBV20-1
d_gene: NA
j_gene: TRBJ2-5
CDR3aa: CSVPPPGQAIQETQYF
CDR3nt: TGCAGCGTCCCCCCCCCAGGGCAGGCCATCCAAGAGACCCAGTACTTC

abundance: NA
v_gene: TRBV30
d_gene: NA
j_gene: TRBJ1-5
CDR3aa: CAWGTGGGQPQHF
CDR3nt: TGTGCCTGGGGTACGGGGGGGGGTCAGCCCCAGCATTTT

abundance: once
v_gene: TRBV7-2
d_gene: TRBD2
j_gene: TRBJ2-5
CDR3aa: CASSISGGEQETQYF
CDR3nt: TGTGCCAGCAGCATTAGCGGGGGGGAACAAGAGACCCAGTACTTC

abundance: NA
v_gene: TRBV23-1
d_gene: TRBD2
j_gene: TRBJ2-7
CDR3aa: CASSQPPGLAGPNPYEQYF
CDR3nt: TGCGCCAGCAGTCAGCCCCCGGGACTAGCGGGACCTAACCCCTACGAGCAGTACTTC

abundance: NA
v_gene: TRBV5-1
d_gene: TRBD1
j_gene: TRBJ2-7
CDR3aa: CASRTGREQYF
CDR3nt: TGCGCCAGCAGGACAGGGCGCGAGCAGTACTTC

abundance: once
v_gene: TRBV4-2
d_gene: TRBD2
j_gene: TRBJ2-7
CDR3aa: CASSDLAGGYEQYF
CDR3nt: TGTGCCAGCAGCGATCTAGCGGGGGGGTATGAGCAGTACTTC

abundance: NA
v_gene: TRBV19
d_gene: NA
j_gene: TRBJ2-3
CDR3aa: CASSPVGVRADTQYF
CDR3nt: TGTGCCAGTAGCCCCGTGGGGGTGAGAGCAGATACGCAGTATTTT

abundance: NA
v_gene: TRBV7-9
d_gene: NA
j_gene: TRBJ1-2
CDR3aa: CASSQLYGYTF
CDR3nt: TGTGCCAGCAGCCAGCTCTATGGCTACACCTTC

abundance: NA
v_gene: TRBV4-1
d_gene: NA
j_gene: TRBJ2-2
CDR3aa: CASSIWTGVFGELFF
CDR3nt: TGCGCCAGCAGCATATGGACGGGAGTCTTCGGGGAGCTGTTTTTT

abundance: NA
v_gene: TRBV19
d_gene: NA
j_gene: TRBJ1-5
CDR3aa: CASNLGQPNQPQHF
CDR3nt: TGTGCCAGTAACCTAGGACAGCCAAATCAGCCCCAGCATTTT

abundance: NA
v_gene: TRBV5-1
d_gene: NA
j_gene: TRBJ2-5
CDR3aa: CASSPRPHTRETQYF
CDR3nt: TGCGCCAGCAGCCCGAGGCCCCACACCAGAGAGACCCAGTACTTC

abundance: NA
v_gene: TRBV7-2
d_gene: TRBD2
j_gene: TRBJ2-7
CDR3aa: CASSPRGTSGPKPYEQYF
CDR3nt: TGTGCCAGCAGCCCAAGGGGGACTAGCGGGCCTAAGCCCTACGAGCAGTACTTC

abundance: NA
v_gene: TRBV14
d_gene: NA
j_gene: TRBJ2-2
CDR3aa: CASSQQMTNTGELFF
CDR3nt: TGTGCCAGCAGCCAACAGATGACGAACACCGGGGAGCTGTTTTTT

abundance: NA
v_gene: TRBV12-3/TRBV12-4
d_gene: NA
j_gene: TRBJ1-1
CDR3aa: CASSLDQGVGTEAFF
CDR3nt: TGTGCCAGCAGTTTAGATCAGGGAGTTGGCACTGAAGCTTTCTTT

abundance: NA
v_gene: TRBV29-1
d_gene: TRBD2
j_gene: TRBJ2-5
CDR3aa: CSAGGGRRTHQETQYF
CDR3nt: TGCAGCGCCGGGGGGGGGAGGCGGACCCACCAAGAGACCCAGTACTTC

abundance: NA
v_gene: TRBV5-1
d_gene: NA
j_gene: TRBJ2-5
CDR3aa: CASSLGWTLQETQYF
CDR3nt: TGCGCCAGCAGCTTGGGTTGGACCCTCCAAGAGACCCAGTACTTC

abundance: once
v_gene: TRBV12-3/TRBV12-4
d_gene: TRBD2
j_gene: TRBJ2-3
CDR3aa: CASSPRTSGLSTDTQYF
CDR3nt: TGTGCCAGCAGTCCCAGGACTAGCGGCCTGAGCACAGATACGCAGTATTTT

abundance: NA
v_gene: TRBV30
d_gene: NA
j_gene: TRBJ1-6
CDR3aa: CAWSANSPLHF
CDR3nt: TGTGCCTGGAGTGCTAATTCACCCCTCCACTTT

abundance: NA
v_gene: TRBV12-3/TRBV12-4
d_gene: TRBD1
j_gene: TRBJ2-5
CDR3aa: CASRGTELGETQYF
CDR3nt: TGTGCCAGCAGGGGGACAGAGCTGGGGGAGACCCAGTACTTC

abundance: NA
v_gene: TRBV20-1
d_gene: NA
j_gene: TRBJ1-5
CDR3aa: CSASSLGGDGNQPQHF
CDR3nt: TGCAGTGCCAGTAGCCTCGGGGGGGATGGCAATCAGCCCCAGCATTTT

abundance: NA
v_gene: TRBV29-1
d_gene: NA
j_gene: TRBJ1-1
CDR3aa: CSVQQGGNTEAFF
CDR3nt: TGCAGCGTTCAACAGGGAGGGAACACTGAAGCTTTCTTT

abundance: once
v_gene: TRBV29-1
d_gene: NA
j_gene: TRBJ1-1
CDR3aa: CSVLDGFGTEAFF
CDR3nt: TGCAGCGTTCTGGACGGCTTCGGCACTGAAGCTTTCTTT

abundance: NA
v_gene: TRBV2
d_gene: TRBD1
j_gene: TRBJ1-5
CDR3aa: CASSDWTGRQPQHF
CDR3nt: TGTGCCAGCAGTGATTGGACAGGGCGACAGCCCCAGCATTTT

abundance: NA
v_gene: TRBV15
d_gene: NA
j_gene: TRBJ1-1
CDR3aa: CATSRGGADGNTEAFF
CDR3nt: TGTGCCACCAGCAGAGGGGGAGCGGACGGGAACACTGAAGCTTTCTTT

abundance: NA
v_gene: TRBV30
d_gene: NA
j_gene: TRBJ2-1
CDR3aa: CAWSVGSDNEQFF
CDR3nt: TGTGCCTGGAGTGTGGGTTCGGACAATGAGCAGTTCTTC

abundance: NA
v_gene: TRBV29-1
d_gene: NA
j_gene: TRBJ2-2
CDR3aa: CSVEVGANTGELFF
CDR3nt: TGCAGCGTTGAAGTGGGCGCGAACACCGGGGAGCTGTTTTTT

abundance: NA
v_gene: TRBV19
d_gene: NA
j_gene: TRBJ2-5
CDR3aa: CASSISGSSPGETQYF
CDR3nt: TGTGCCAGTAGTATCAGTGGGAGCAGCCCTGGGGAGACCCAGTACTTC